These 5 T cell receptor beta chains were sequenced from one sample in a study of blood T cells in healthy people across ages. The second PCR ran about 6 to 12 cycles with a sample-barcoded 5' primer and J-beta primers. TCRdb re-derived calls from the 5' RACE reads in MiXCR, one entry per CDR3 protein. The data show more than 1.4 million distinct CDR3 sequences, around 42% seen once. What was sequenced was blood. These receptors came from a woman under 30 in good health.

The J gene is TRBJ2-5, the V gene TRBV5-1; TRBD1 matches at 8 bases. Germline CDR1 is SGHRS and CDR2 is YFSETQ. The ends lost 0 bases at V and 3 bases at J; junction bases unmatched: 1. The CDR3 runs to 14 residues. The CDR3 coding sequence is TGCGCCAGCAGCTTGGCGACAGGGGAAGAGACCCAGTACTTC. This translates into CASSLATGEETQYF.

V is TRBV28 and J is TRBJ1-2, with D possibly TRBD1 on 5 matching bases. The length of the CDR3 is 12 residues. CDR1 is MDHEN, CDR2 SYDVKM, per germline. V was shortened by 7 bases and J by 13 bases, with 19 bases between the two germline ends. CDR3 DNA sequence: TGTGCCAGCACCGGGGGGAGTCCCCATTTCACCTTC. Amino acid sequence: CASTGGSPHFTF.

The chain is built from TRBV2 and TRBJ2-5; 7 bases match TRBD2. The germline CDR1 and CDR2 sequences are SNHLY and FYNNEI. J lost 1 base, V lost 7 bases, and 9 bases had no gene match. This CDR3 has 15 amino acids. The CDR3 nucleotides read TGTGCCAGCACCGGGGGGACTCCACTCCAAGAGACCCAGTACTTC. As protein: CASTGGTPLQETQYF.

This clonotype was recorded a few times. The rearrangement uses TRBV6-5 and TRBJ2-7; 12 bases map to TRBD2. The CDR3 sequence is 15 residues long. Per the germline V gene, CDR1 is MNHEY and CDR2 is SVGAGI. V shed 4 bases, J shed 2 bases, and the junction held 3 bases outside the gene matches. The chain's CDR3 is CASSWTSGTTYEQYF. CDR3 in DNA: TGTGCCAGCAGTTGGACTAGCGGGACTACCTACGAGCAGTACTTC.

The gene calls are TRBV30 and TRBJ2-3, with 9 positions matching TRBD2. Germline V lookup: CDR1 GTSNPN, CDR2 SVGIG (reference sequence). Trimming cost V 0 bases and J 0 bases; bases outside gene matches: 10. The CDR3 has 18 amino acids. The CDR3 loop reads CAWSVRAGGRPSTDTQYF. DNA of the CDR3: TGTGCCTGGAGTGTACGAGCGGGAGGTAGACCTAGCACAGATACGCAGTATTTT.